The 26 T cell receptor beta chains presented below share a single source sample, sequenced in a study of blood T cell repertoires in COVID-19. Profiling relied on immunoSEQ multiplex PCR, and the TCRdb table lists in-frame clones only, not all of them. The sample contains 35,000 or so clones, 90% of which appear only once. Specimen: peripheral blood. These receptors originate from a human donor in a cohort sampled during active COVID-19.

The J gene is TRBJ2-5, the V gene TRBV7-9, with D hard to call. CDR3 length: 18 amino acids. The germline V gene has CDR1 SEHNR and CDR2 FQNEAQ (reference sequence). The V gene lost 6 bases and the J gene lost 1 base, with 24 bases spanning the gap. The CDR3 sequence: CASSQVFSTLQIQETQYF. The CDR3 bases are TGTGCCAGCAGTCAAGTTTTCTCGACTCTGCAAATCCAAGAGACCCAGTACTTC. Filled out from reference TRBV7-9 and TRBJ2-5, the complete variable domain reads DTGVSQNPRHKITKRGQNVTFRCDPISEHNRLYWYRQTLGQGPEFLTYFQNEAQLEKSRLLSDRFSAERPKGSFSTLEIQRTEQGDSAMYLCASSQVFSTLQIQETQYFGPGTRLLVL.

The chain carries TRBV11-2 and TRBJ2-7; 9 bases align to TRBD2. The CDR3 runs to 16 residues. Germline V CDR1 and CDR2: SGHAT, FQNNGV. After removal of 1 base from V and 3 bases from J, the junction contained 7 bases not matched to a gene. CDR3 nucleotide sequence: TGTGCCAGCAGCTTAGCGGGCGGGAGGGCCGTCTACGAGCAGTACTTC. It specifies CASSLAGGRAVYEQYF.

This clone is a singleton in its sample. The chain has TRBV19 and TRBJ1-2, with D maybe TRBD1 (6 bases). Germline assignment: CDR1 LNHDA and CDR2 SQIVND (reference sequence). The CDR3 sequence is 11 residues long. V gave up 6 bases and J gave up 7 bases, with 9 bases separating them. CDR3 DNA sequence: TGTGCCAGTAGGACAGGATCTGGCTACACCTTC. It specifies CASRTGSGYTF.

CDR3 DNA sequence: TGTGCCTGGAGTAAAAGCGGGAACTACGAGCAGTACTTC. Translation: CAWSKSGNYEQYF. The gene calls are TRBV30 and TRBJ2-7; TRBD2 agrees at 7 bases. Germline V gene data show CDR1 as GTSNPN and CDR2 as SVGIG (reference sequence). Trimming at V came to 2 bases and at J to 3 bases, leaving 4 bases not matched to a gene. The CDR3 is 13 residues long.

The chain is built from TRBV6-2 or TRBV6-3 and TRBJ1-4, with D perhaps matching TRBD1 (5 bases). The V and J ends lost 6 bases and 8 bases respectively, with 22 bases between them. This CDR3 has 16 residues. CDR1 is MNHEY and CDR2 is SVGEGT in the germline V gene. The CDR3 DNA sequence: TGTGCCAGCAGCCAAACGAACCTTCGAAGGGGAGAAAAACTGTTTTTT. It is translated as CASSQTNLRRGEKLFF.

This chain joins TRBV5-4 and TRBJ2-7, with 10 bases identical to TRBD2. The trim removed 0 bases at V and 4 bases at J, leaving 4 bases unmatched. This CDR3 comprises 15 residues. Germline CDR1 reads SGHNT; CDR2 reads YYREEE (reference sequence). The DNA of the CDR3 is TGTGCCAGCAGCTTGGGGGCTAGCGGGAGTTACGAGCAGTACTTC. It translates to CASSLGASGSYEQYF.

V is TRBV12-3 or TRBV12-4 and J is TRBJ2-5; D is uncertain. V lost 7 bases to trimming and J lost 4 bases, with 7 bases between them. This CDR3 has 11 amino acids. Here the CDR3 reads CASTTGETQYF. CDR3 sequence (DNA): TGTGCCAGCACCACGGGAGAGACCCAGTACTTC.

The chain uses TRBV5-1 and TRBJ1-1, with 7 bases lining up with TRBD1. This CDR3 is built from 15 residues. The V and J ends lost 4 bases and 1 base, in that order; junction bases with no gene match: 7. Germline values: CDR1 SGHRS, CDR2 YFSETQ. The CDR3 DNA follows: TGCGCCAGCAGCGCGCAACAGGGGAAGAACACTGAAGCTTTCTTT. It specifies CASSAQQGKNTEAFF.

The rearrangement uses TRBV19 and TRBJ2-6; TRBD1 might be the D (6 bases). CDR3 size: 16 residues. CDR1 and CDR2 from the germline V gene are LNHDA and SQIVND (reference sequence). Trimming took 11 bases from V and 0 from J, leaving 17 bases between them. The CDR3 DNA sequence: TGTGCCGGGGGAAGGGGGACGGACTCTGGGGCCAACGTCCTGACTTTC. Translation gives CAGGRGTDSGANVLTF.

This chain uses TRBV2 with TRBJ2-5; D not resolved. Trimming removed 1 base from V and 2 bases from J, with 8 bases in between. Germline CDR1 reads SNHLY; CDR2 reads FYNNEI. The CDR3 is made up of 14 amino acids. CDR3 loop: CASSEVRAQETQYF. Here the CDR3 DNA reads TGTGCCAGCAGTGAAGTTCGCGCTCAAGAGACCCAGTACTTC.

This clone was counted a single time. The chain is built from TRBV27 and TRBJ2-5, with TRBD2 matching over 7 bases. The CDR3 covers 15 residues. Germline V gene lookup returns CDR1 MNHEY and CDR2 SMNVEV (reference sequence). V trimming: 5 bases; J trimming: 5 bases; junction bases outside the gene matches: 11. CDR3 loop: CASSPQRGSGETQYF. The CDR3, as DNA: TGTGCCAGCAGTCCCCAGCGGGGATCGGGGGAGACCCAGTACTTC.

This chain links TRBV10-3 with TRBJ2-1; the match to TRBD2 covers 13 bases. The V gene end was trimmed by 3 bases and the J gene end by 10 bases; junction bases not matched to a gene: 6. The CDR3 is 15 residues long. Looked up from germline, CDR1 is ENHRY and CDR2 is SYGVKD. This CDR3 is CAISDQLAGGVEQFF. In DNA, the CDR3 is TGTGCCATCAGTGACCAACTAGCGGGGGGGGTGGAGCAGTTCTTC.

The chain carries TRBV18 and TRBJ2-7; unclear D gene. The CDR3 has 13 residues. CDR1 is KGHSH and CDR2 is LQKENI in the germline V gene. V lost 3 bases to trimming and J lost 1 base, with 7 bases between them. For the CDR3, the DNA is TGTGCCAGCTCACCCCTCTCTTCCTACGAGCAGTACTTC. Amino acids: CASSPLSSYEQYF.

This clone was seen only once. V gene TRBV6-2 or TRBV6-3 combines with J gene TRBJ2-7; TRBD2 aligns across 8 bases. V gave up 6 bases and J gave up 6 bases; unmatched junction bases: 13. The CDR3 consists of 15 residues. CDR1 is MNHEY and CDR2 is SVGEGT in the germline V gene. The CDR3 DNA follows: TGTGCCAGCAGCCCACGGGGACTAGGGATAGGCGAGCAGTACTTC. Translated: CASSPRGLGIGEQYF.

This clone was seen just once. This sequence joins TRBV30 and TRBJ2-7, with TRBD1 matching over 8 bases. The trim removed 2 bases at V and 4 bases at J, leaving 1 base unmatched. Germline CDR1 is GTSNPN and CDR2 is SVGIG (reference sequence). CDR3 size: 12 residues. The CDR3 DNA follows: TGTGCCTGGAGTACAGGGGGATACGAGCAGTACTTC. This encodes CAWSTGGYEQYF.

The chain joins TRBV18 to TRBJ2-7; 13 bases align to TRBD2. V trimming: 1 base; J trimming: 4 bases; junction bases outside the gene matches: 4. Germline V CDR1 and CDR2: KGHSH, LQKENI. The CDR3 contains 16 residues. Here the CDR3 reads CASSPQLAGGPYEQYF. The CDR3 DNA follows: TGTGCCAGCTCACCACAACTAGCGGGAGGGCCGTACGAGCAGTACTTC.

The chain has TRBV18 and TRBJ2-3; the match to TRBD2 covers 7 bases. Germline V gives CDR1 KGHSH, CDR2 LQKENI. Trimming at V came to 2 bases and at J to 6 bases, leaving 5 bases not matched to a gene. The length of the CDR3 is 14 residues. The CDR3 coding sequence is TGTGCCAGCTCACCAACGGGAGGAGGGGATACGCAGTATTTT. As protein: CASSPTGGGDTQYF. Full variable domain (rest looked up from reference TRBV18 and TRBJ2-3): NAGVMQNPRHLVRRRGQEARLRCSPMKGHSHVYWYRQLPEEGLKFMVYLQKENIIDESGMPKERFSAEFPKEGPSILRIQQVVRGDSAAYFCASSPTGGGDTQYFGPGTRLTVL.

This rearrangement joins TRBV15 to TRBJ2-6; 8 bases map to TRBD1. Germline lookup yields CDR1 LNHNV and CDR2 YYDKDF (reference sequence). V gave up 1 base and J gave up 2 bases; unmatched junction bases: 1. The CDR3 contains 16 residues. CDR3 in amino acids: CATSRGTGPGANVLTF. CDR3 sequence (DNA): TGTGCCACCAGCAGAGGGACAGGGCCTGGGGCCAACGTCCTGACTTTC.

CDR3 sequence: CASSRQFSGAGNEQFF. The CDR3 nucleotides are TGTGCCAGCAGCCGGCAGTTCTCTGGAGCGGGCAATGAGCAGTTCTTC. The chain employs TRBV3-1 (or the pseudogene TRBV3-2) and TRBJ2-1; weak D call: TRBD2 (6 bases). This CDR3 region has 16 residues. The V gene's germline CDR1 is LGHDT and CDR2 YNNKEL (reference sequence). V lost 4 bases and J lost 6, with 19 bases in between.

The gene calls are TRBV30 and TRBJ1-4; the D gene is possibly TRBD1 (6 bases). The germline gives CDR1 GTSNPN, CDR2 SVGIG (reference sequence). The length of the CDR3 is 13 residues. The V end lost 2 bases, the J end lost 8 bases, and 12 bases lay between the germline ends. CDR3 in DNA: TGTGCCTGGAGTACAGGGACCGGAGAAAAACTGTTTTTT. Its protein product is CAWSTGTGEKLFF.

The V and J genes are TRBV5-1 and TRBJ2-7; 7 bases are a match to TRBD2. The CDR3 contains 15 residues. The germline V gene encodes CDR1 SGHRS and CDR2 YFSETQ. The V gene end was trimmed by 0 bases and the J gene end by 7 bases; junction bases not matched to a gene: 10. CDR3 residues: CASSLGGSAAGEQYF. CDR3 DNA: TGCGCCAGCAGCTTGGGCGGGAGTGCTGCGGGGGAGCAGTACTTC.

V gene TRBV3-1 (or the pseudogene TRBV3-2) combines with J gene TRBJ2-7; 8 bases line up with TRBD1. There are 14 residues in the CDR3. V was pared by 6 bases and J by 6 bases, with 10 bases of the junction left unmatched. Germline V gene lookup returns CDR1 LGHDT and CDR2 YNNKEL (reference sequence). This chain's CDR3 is CASRHGQGGSEQYF. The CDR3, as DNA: TGTGCCAGCAGGCACGGACAGGGAGGATCCGAGCAGTACTTC.

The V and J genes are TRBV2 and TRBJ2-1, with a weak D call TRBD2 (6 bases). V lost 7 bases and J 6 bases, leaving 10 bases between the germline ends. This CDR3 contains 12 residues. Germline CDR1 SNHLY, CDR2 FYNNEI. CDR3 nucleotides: TGTGCCAGCAACCCAGCGGGCAATGAGCAGTTCTTC. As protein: CASNPAGNEQFF.

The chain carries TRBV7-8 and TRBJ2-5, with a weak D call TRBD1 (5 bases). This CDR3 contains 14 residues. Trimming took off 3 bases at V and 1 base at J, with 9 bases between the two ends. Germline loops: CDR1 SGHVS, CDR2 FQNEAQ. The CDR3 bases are TGTGCCAGCAGCTTCGACAGACGCCAAGAGACCCAGTACTTC. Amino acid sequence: CASSFDRRQETQYF.

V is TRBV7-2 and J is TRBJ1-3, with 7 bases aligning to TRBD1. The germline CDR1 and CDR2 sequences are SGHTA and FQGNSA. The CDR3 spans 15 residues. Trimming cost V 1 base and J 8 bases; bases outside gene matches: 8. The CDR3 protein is CASSLEQGKGYTIYF. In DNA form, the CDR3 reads TGTGCCAGCAGCTTAGAACAGGGGAAGGGGTACACCATATATTTT.

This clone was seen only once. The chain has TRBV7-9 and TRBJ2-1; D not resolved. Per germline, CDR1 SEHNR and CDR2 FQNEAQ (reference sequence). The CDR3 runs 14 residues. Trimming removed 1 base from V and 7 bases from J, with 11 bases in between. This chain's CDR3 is CASSLGQIQNEQFF. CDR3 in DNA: TGTGCCAGCAGCTTAGGGCAGATTCAGAATGAGCAGTTCTTC.